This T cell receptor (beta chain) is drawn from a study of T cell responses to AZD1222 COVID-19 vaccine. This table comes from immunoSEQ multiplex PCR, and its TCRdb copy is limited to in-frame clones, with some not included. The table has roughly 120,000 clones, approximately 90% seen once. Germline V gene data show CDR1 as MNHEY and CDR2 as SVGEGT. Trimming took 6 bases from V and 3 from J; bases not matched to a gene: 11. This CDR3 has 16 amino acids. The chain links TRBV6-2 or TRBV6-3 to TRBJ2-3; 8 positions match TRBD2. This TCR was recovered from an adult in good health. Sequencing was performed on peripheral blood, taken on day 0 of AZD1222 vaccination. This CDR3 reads CASSPAGGAQTDTQYF. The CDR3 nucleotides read TGTGCCAGCAGCCCCGCCGGGGGGGCTCAGACAGATACGCAGTATTTT.